This T cell receptor (beta chain) was documented in a study of beta chain features in type 1 diabetes. Study results and limitations: Researchers reported that naive, central memory and Treg TCRB repertoires appeared more similar in patients than in healthy donors.

Sequenced material consisted of expressed TCRB transcripts (all of the isolated RNA was reverse transcribed). Here immunoSEQ multiplex PCR was the method, and the copy in TCRdb shows in-frame clones only, minus some. Among roughly 140,000 clones listed, 8.5% to 14% were seen once. Sorted populations all had greater than 95% purity. Concerning this clone itself: Its antigen is undetermined.

The germline gives CDR1 MDHEN, CDR2 SYDVKM. CDR3 length equals 15 residues. Trimming cost V 2 bases and J 6 bases; bases outside gene matches: 4. This receptor was obtained from a man aged 18 to 29 in good health. Sequenced material: central memory CD4+ T cells from blood. The rearrangement links TRBV28 to TRBJ2-2, with 9 bases identical to TRBD1. The CDR3: CASSLTGGAAGELFF. The CDR3 DNA is TGTGCCAGCAGTTTAACAGGGGGCGCGGCCGGGGAGCTGTTTTTT. Complete variable domain (other parts from reference TRBV28 and TRBJ2-2): DVKVTQSSRYLVKRTGEKVFLECVQDMDHENMFWYRQDPGLGLRLIYFSYDVKMKEKGDIPEGYSVSREKKERFSLILESASTNQTSMYLCASSLTGGAAGELFFGEGSRLTVL.